This T cell receptor beta chain was identified in a study of radiation and T cells in renal cell carcinoma. The CDR3 totals 13 residues. Germline V CDR1 and CDR2: MNHEY, SMNVEV (reference sequence). V was shortened by 7 bases and J by 5 bases, with 11 bases between the two germline ends. TCRdb keeps only in-frame clones here, not all; method: immunoSEQ multiplex PCR. The data hold around 100,000 clones, with 70% to 85% observed a single time. This clone appeared once. Time point given: blood 4 weeks post-SBRT, at nephrectomy. Treatment described: 15 Gy SBRT to primary tumor, nephrectomy 4 weeks later. V gene TRBV27 combines with J gene TRBJ2-2; the D gene is possibly TRBD2 (5 bases). The TCR sequence derives from a man aged 60 to 69 with renal cell carcinoma. The sequenced sample was blood, obtained from a patient whose treatment included radiotherapy and nephrectomy. The CDR3 loop reads CASKQLGTGELFF. The CDR3 coding sequence is TGTGCCAGCAAACAACTAGGGACCGGGGAGCTGTTTTTT.